This T cell receptor beta chain is from a study of blood T cell repertoires in COVID-19. Measured with immunoSEQ multiplex PCR; TCRdb has only the in-frame clones, and not every one. The table includes 250,000 or so clones, approximately 88% detected once. The CDR3 runs to 15 residues. V trimming: 3 bases; J trimming: 5 bases; junction bases outside the gene matches: 8. Per the germline V gene, CDR1 is LGHDT and CDR2 is YNNKEL (reference sequence). The sequence derives from a woman younger than 45 who had been exposed to COVID-19. Sequencing used PBMCs or T cells enriched from blood (not recorded which). The chain joins TRBV3-1 (or the pseudogene TRBV3-2) to TRBJ1-1; the match to TRBD1 covers 8 bases. The DNA of the CDR3 is TGTGCCAGCAGCCATTCGGACAGGGCGGGGACTGAAGCTTTCTTT. Its translation is CASSHSDRAGTEAFF.